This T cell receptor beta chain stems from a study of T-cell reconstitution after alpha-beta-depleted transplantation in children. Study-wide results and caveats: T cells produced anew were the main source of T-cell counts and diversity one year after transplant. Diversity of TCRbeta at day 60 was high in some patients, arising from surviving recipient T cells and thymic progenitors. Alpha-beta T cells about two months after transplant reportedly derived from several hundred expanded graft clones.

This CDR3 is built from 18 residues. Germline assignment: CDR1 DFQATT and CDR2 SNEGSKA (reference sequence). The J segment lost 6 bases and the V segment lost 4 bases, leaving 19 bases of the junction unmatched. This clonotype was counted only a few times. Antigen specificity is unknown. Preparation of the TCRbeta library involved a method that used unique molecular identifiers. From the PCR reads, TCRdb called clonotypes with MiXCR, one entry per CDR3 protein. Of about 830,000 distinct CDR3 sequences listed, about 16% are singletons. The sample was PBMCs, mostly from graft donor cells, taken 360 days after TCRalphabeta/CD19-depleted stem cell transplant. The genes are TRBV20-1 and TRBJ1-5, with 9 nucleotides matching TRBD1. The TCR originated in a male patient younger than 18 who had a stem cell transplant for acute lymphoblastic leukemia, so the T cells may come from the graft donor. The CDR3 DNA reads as TGCAGTGCTACCACTTATCGTCCTCGGGGACAGGGACGTCAGCCCCAGCATTTT. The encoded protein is CSATTYRPRGQGRQPQHF.